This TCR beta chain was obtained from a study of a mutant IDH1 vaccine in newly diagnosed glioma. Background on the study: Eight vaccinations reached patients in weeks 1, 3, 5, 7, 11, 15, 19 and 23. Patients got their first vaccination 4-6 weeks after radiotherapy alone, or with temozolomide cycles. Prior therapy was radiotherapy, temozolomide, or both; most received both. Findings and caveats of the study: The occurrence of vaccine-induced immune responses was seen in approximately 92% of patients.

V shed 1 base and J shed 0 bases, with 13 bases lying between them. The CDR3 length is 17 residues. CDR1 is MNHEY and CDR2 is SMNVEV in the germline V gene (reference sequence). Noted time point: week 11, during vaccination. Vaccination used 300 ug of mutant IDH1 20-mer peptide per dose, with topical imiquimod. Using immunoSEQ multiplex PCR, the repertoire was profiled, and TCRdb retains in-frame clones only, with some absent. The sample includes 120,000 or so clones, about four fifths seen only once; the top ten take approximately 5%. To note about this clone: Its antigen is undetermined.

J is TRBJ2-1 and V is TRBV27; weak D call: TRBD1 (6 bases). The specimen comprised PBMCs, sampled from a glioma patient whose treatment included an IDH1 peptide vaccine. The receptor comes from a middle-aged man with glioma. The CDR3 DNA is TGTGCCAGCAGTTTATTAGGCAGGGGACGCTCCTACAATGAGCAGTTCTTC. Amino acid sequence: CASSLLGRGRSYNEQFF.